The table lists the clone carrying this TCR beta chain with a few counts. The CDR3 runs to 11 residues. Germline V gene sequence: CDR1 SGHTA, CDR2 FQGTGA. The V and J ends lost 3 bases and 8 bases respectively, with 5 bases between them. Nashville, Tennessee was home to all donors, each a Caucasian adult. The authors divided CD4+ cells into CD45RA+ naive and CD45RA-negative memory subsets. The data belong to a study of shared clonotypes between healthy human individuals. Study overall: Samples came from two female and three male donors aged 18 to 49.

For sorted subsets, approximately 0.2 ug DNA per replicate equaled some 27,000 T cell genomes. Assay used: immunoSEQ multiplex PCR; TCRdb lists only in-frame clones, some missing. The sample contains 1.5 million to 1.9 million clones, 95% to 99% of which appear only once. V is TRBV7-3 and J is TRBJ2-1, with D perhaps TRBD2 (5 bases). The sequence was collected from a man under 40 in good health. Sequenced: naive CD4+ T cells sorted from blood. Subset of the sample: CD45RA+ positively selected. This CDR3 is CASSFGDEQFF. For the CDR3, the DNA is TGTGCCAGCAGCTTCGGGGATGAGCAGTTCTTC.